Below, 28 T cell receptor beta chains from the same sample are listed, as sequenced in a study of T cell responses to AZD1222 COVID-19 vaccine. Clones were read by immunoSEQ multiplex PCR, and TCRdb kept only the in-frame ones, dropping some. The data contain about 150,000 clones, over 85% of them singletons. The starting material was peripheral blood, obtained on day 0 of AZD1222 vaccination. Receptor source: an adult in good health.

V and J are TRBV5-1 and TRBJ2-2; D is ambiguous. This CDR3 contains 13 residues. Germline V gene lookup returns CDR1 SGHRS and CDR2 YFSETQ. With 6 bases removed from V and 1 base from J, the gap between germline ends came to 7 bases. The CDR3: CASIAGNTGELFF. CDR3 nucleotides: TGCGCCAGCATCGCAGGGAACACCGGGGAGCTGTTTTTT.

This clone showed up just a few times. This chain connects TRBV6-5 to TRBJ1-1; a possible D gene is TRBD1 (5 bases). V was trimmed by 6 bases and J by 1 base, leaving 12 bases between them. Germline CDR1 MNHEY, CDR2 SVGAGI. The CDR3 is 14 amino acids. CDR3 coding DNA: TGTGCCAGCAGCATAGAGACAGCGAACACTGAAGCTTTCTTT. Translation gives CASSIETANTEAFF.

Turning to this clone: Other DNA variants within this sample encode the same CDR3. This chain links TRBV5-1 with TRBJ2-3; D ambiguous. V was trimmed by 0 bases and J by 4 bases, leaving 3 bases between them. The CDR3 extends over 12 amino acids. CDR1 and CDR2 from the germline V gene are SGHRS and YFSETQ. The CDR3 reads CASSLGADTQYF. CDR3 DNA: TGCGCCAGCAGCTTGGGAGCAGATACGCAGTATTTT.

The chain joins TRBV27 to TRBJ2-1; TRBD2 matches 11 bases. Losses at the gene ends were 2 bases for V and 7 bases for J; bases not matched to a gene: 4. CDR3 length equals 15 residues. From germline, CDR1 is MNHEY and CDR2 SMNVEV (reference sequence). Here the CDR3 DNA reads TGTGCCAGCAGTTTAACTAGCGGGAGACGAAATGAGCAGTTCTTC. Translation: CASSLTSGRRNEQFF.

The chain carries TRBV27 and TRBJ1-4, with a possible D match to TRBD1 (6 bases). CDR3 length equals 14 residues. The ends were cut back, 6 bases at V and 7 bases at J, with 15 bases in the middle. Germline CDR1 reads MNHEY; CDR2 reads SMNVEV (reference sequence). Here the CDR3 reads CASSGQSDGEKLFF. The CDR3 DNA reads TGTGCCAGCAGCGGACAGTCGGACGGTGAAAAACTGTTTTTT. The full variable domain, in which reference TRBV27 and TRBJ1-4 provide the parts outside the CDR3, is EAQVTQNPRYLITVTGKKLTVTCSQNMNHEYMSWYRQDPGLGLRQIYYSMNVEVTDKGDVPEGYKVSRKEKRNFPLILESPSPNQTSLYFCASSGQSDGEKLFFGSGTQLSVL.

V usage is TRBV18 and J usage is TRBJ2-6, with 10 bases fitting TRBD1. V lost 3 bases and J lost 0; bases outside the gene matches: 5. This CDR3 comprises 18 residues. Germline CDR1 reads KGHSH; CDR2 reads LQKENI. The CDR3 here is CASSPGQGDFSGANVLTF. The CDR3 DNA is TGTGCCAGCTCACCCGGACAGGGGGACTTCTCTGGGGCCAACGTCCTGACTTTC.

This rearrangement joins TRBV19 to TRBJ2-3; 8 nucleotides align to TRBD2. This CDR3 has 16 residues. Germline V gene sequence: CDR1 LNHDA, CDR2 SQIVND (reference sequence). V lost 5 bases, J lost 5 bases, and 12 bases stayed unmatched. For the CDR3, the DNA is TGTGCCAGTAGTGCCGGGGATGCGGGAGGAAAAGATACGCAGTATTTT. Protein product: CASSAGDAGGKDTQYF.

This CDR3 is CASSKARTEAFF. Here the CDR3 DNA reads TGTGCCAGTAGTAAGGCCAGGACTGAAGCTTTCTTT. The rearrangement uses TRBV19 and TRBJ1-1; D call uncertain. From germline, CDR1 is LNHDA and CDR2 SQIVND (reference sequence). Trimming took 4 bases from V and 5 from J, leaving 8 bases between them. The CDR3 is 12 amino acids.

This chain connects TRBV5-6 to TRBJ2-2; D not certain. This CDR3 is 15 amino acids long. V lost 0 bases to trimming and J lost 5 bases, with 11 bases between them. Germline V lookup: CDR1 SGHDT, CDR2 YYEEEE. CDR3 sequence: CASSLGPIATGELFF. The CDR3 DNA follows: TGTGCCAGCAGCTTGGGCCCTATTGCTACCGGGGAGCTGTTTTTT.

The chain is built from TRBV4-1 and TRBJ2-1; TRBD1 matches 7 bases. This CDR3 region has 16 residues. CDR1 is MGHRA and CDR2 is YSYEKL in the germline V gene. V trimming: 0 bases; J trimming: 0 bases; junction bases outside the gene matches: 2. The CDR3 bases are TGCGCCAGCAGCCAAGATTGGGACAGCTCCTACAATGAGCAGTTCTTC. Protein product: CASSQDWDSSYNEQFF.

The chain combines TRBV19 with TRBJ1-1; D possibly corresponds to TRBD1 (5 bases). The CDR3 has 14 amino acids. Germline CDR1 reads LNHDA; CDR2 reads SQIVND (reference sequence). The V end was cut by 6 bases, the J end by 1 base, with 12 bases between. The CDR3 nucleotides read TGTGCCAGTAGACCGGGACGGGGGAACACTGAAGCTTTCTTT. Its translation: CASRPGRGNTEAFF.

The CDR3 reads CASSLPGSETQYF. The DNA for the CDR3 is TGTGCCAGCAGCTTGCCGGGTTCGGAGACCCAGTACTTC. The chain combines TRBV5-5 with TRBJ2-5, with D hard to call. CDR1 and CDR2 from the germline V gene are SGHKS and YYEKEE (reference sequence). Trimming took off 1 base at V and 5 bases at J, with 9 bases between the two ends. CDR3 length: 13 residues.

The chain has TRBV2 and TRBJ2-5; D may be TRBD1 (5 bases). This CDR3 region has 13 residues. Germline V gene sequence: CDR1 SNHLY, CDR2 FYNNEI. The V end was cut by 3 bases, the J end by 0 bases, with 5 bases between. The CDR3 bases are TGTGCCAGCAGTGAGGACAACCAAGAGACCCAGTACTTC. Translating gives CASSEDNQETQYF.

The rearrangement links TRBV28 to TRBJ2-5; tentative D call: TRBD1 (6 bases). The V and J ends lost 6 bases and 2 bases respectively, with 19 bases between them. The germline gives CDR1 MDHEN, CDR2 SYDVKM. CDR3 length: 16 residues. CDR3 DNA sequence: TGTGCCAGCAGCTTCCGAACAGGGTTTGAACAAGAGACCCAGTACTTC. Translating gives CASSFRTGFEQETQYF.

The CDR3 DNA follows: TGTGCCAGCAGTTTATCGGCAGGGACGTACGAGCAGTACTTC. This encodes CASSLSAGTYEQYF. This chain uses TRBV27 with TRBJ2-7; either TRBD1 or TRBD2 may supply D (5 bases each). Germline V CDR1 and CDR2: MNHEY, SMNVEV (reference sequence). Trimming pared 0 bases from V and 4 bases from J, leaving 10 bases between. The CDR3 consists of 14 residues.

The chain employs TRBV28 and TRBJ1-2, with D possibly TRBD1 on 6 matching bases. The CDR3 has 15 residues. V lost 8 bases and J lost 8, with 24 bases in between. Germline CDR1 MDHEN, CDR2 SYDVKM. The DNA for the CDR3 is TGTGCCAGCGGTGGACCTGGACAGTCAACTCTCGGCTACACCTTC. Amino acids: CASGGPGQSTLGYTF.

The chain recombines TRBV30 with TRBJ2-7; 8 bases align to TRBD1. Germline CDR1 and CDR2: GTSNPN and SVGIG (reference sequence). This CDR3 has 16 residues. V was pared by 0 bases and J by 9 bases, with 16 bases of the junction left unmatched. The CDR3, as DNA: TGTGCCTGGAGTGTCTATCCCGCAGGGGGCCACCCGACGCAGTACTTC. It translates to CAWSVYPAGGHPTQYF.

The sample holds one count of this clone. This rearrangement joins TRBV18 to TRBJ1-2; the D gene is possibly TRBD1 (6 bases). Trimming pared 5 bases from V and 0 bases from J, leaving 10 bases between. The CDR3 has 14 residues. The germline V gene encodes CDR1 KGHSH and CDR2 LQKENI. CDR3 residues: CASSTGPSNYGYTF. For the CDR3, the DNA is TGTGCCAGCTCAACAGGGCCTTCTAACTATGGCTACACCTTC.

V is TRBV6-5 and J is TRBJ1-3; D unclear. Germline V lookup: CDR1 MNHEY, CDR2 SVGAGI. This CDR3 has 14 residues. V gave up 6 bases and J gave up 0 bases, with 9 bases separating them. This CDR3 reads CASRRMSSGNTIYF. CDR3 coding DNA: TGTGCCAGCAGGAGGATGAGCTCTGGAAACACCATATATTTT.

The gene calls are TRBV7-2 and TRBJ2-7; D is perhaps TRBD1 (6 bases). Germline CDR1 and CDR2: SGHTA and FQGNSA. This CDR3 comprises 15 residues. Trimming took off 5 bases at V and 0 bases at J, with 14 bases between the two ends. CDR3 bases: TGTGCCAGCAGCCTACAGGGACACAACTCCTACGAGCAGTACTTC. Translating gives CASSLQGHNSYEQYF. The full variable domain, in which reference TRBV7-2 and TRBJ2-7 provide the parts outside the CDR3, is GAGVSQSPSNKVTEKGKDVELRCDPISGHTALYWYRQSLGQGLEFLIYFQGNSAPDKSGLPSDRFSAERTGGSVSTLTIQRTQQEDSAVYLCASSLQGHNSYEQYFGPGTRLTVT.

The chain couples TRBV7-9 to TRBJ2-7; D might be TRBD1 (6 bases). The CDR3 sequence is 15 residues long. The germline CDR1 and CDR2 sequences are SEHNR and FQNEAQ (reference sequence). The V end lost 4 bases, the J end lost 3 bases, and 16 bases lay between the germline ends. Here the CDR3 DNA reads TGTGCCAGCAGCTCAACAAGGGACACACACTACGAGCAGTACTTC. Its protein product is CASSSTRDTHYEQYF.

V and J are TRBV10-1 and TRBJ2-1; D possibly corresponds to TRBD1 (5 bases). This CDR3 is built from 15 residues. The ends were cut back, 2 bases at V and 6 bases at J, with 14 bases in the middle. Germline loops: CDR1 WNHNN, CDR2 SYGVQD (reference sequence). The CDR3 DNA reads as TGCGCCAGCAGTGAGAGGGGCCTCCCGGTCAATGAGCAGTTCTTC. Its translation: CASSERGLPVNEQFF.

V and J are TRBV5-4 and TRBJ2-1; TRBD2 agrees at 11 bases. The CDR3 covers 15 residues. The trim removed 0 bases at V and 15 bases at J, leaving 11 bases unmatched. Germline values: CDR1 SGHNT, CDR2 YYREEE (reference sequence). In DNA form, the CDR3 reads TGTGCCAGCAGCTTGGACGGTAGCGGGAGGGCCGGTTGGTTCTTC. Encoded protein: CASSLDGSGRAGWFF.

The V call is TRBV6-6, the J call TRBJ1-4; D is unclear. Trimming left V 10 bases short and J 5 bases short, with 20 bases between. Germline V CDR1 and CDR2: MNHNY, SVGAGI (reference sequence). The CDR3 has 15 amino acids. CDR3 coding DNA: TGTGCCACCACACCGTACGGAGGACGGAATGAAAAACTGTTTTTT. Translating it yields CATTPYGGRNEKLFF.

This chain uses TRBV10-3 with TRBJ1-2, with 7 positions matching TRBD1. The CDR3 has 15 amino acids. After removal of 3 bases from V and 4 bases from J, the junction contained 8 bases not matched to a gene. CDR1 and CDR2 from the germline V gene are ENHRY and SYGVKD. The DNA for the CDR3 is TGTGCCATCAGTGATAGGGACAGATCGCCCTATGGCTACACCTTC. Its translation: CAISDRDRSPYGYTF.

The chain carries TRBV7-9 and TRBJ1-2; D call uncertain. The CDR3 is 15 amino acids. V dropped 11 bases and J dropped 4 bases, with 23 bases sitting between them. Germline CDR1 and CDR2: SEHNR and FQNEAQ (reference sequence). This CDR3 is CAHDPQAVAVYGYTF. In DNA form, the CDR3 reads TGTGCCCACGATCCCCAGGCAGTGGCAGTCTATGGCTACACCTTC.

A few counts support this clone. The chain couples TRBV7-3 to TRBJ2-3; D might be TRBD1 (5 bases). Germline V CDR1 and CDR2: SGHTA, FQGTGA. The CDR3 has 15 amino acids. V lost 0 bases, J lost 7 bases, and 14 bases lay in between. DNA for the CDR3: TGTGCCAGCAGCTTAACGCCCTTCAGGGCTAATACGCAGTATTTT. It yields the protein CASSLTPFRANTQYF.

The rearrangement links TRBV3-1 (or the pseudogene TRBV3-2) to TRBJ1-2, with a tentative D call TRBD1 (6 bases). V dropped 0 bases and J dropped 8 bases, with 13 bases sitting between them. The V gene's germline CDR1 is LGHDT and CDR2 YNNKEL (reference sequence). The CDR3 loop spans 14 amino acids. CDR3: CASSQDTGGKGYTF. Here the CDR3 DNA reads TGTGCCAGCAGCCAAGATACGGGGGGCAAAGGCTACACCTTC.